This is a list of T cell receptor beta chains from one sample in a study of identical twins. Using its own MiXCR run on the 5' RACE reads, TCRdb lists one record per CDR3 protein. Of about 810,000 distinct CDR3 sequences in the sample, 9% to 15% were seen once. This sample also appeared in a second study, on yellow fever vaccine responses in identical twins.

The sample consisted of PBMCs. Receptors originate from a woman in her late teens or twenties in good health. The CDR3 runs from the conserved cysteine through the conserved F or W. The order of the fields is CDR3 protein, CDR3 DNA, V gene, clone size, D gene, J gene. A D gene is named only where the DNA matches it firmly. Some rows have no size entry. The others give once, few or many, or a class for an expanded clone.

CDR3: CASSQDTSSYNEQFF
DNA: TGTGCCAGCAGCCAAGATACAAGCAGTTACAATGAGCAGTTCTTC
V: TRBV4-2
size: few
D: -
J: TRBJ2-1

CDR3: CASRRGRGSYNEQFF
DNA: TGTGCCAGCAGGCGAGGAAGGGGGAGCTACAATGAGCAGTTCTTC
V: TRBV7-8
size: few
D: -
J: TRBJ2-1

CDR3: CASSSPPGLDDEKLFF
DNA: TGTGCCAGCAGCTCCCCTCCAGGTCTTGACGATGAAAAACTGTTTTTT
V: TRBV7-9
size: many
D: -
J: TRBJ1-4

CDR3: CASSSGQGNNQPQHF
DNA: TGTGCCAGCAGTTCCGGACAGGGTAACAATCAGCCCCAGCATTTT
V: TRBV28
size: few
D: TRBD1
J: TRBJ1-5

CDR3: CASIPELGTEGFRGTEAFF
DNA: TGTGCCAGCATTCCGGAACTCGGCACCGAGGGGTTTCGCGGCACTGAAGCTTTCTTT
V: TRBV6-1
size: few
D: -
J: TRBJ1-1

CDR3: CASSLGQGASNTGELFF
DNA: TGTGCCAGCAGCTTAGGACAGGGGGCCTCGAACACCGGGGAGCTGTTTTTT
V: TRBV7-9
size: many
D: TRBD1
J: TRBJ2-2

CDR3: CASSQVIVNTGELFF
DNA: TGTGCCAGCAGCCAAGTGATAGTGAACACCGGGGAGCTGTTTTTT
V: TRBV3-1
size: few
D: -
J: TRBJ2-2

CDR3: CASSSTGGTGYEQYF
DNA: TGCGCCAGCAGCTCCACAGGGGGTACGGGCTACGAGCAGTACTTC
V: TRBV5-1
size: -
D: TRBD1
J: TRBJ2-7

CDR3: CASSQADRASSYEQYF
DNA: TGTGCCAGCAGCCAAGCGGATAGAGCTAGCTCCTACGAGCAGTACTTC
V: TRBV4-2
size: -
D: -
J: TRBJ2-7

CDR3: CASSLEAGRREQFF
DNA: TGTGCCAGCAGCTTAGAGGCGGGACGGCGCGAGCAGTTCTTC
V: TRBV11-2
size: -
D: -
J: TRBJ2-1

CDR3: CASGLVRIGLGPQHF
DNA: TGTGCTAGTGGTTTGGTCCGAATCGGGCTGGGGCCCCAGCATTTT
V: TRBV12-5
size: -
D: -
J: TRBJ1-5

CDR3: CSASPAGGSDTQYF
DNA: TGCAGTGCTTCCCCTGCGGGGGGCTCCGATACGCAGTATTTT
V: TRBV20-1
size: -
D: TRBD2
J: TRBJ2-3

CDR3: CASSERRRGGPADTQYF
DNA: TGTGCCAGCAGTGAAAGGAGGCGGGGGGGCCCGGCAGATACGCAGTATTTT
V: TRBV6-1
size: -
D: TRBD2
J: TRBJ2-3

CDR3: CASIRSHSNQPQHF
DNA: TGTGCCAGTATCAGATCTCATAGCAATCAGCCCCAGCATTTT
V: TRBV19
size: few
D: -
J: TRBJ1-5

CDR3: CASSPQQGLENYYEQYF
DNA: TGTGCCAGCAGTCCCCAGCAGGGACTAGAGAATTACTACGAGCAGTACTTC
V: TRBV28
size: few
D: TRBD2
J: TRBJ2-7

CDR3: CASSPHGLAGGNEQFF
DNA: TGTGCCAGCAGCCCCCATGGACTAGCGGGAGGTAATGAGCAGTTCTTC
V: TRBV9
size: -
D: TRBD2
J: TRBJ2-1

CDR3: CASTVTLARSGANVLTF
DNA: TGTGCCAGCACCGTGACACTAGCGAGGTCTGGGGCCAACGTCCTGACTTTC
V: TRBV7-2
size: few
D: TRBD2
J: TRBJ2-6

CDR3: CASSPPTGPLYEQYF
DNA: TGTGCCAGCAGTCCCCCGACAGGGCCCCTCTACGAGCAGTACTTC
V: TRBV28
size: few
D: TRBD1
J: TRBJ2-7

CDR3: CASSYSSGSYQRQGETQYF
DNA: TGTGCCAGCAGTTACTCGTCTGGGTCTTACCAGAGGCAAGGAGAGACCCAGTACTTC
V: TRBV6-5
size: -
D: -
J: TRBJ2-5

CDR3: CASSSGLAADTQYF
DNA: TGTGCCAGCAGCTCCGGACTAGCAGCAGATACGCAGTATTTT
V: TRBV7-2
size: many
D: TRBD2
J: TRBJ2-3

CDR3: CSASQVGASSYNEQFF
DNA: TGCAGTGCTAGCCAGGTTGGGGCTAGCTCCTACAATGAGCAGTTCTTC
V: TRBV20-1
size: few
D: -
J: TRBJ2-1

CDR3: CASSLVRPSSYNEQFF
DNA: TGTGCCAGCAGTTTGGTCAGGCCGAGCTCCTACAATGAGCAGTTCTTC
V: TRBV12-3/TRBV12-4
size: -
D: -
J: TRBJ2-1

CDR3: CASSRGSSGSTDTQYF
DNA: TGTGCCAGCAGCCGAGGTTCTAGCGGTAGCACAGATACGCAGTATTTT
V: TRBV6-6
size: many
D: TRBD2
J: TRBJ2-3

CDR3: CASSHHTGTGELFF
DNA: TGTGCCAGCAGCCATCATACGGGCACCGGGGAGCTGTTTTTT
V: TRBV7-9
size: -
D: -
J: TRBJ2-2

CDR3: CASSFTSGGPYNEQFF
DNA: TGTGCCAGCAGTTTCACTAGCGGGGGTCCCTACAATGAGCAGTTCTTC
V: TRBV12-3/TRBV12-4
size: few
D: TRBD2
J: TRBJ2-1

CDR3: CASSRLASETQYF
DNA: TGCGCCAGCAGCCGACTAGCGTCGGAGACCCAGTACTTC
V: TRBV4-1
size: many
D: TRBD2
J: TRBJ2-5

CDR3: CASSLGLDWDEQFF
DNA: TGTGCCAGCAGCCTAGGACTAGATTGGGATGAGCAGTTCTTC
V: TRBV6-1
size: -
D: TRBD2
J: TRBJ2-1

CDR3: CASSLGVSEQFF
DNA: TGTGCCAGCAGCTTAGGGGTCTCTGAGCAGTTCTTC
V: TRBV7-8
size: many
D: -
J: TRBJ2-1

CDR3: CASSGIPGGRPRNEQFF
DNA: TGTGCCAGCAGTGGAATCCCCGGCGGCAGGCCACGGAATGAGCAGTTCTTC
V: TRBV6-1
size: few
D: -
J: TRBJ2-1

CDR3: CASSPWTSGGGPTGELFF
DNA: TGTGCCAGCAGTCCTTGGACTAGCGGGGGGGGGCCTACCGGGGAGCTGTTTTTT
V: TRBV27
size: few
D: TRBD2
J: TRBJ2-2

CDR3: CASSLYTGENYGYTF
DNA: TGTGCCAGCAGTTTATATACGGGGGAGAACTATGGCTACACCTTC
V: TRBV28
size: few
D: -
J: TRBJ1-2

CDR3: CASSQLVDQPQHF
DNA: TGTGCCAGCAGCCAATTGGTGGATCAGCCCCAGCATTTT
V: TRBV3-1
size: many
D: -
J: TRBJ1-5

CDR3: CASSMRASGLGVPEQYF
DNA: TGTGCCAGTAGTATGCGGGCCTCCGGACTAGGAGTCCCCGAGCAGTACTTC
V: TRBV19
size: -
D: TRBD2
J: TRBJ2-7

CDR3: CASSQDPGGLAGGSKTQYF
DNA: TGCGCCAGCAGCCAAGATCCGGGAGGGCTGGCGGGAGGGTCCAAGACCCAGTACTTC
V: TRBV4-1
size: few
D: TRBD2
J: TRBJ2-5

CDR3: CASSFIRGSTGELFF
DNA: TGTGCCAGCAGTTTTATCCGGGGATCGACCGGGGAGCTGTTTTTT
V: TRBV12-3/TRBV12-4
size: few
D: -
J: TRBJ2-2

CDR3: CATSRDLAGPYEQYF
DNA: TGTGCCACCAGCAGAGATTTGGCCGGTCCCTACGAGCAGTACTTC
V: TRBV15
size: few
D: -
J: TRBJ2-7

CDR3: CATSRDQIDYTGELFF
DNA: TGTGCCACCAGCAGAGATCAAATCGACTACACCGGGGAGCTGTTTTTT
V: TRBV15
size: -
D: -
J: TRBJ2-2

CDR3: CASSLQSATINNEQFF
DNA: TGTGCCAGCAGCCTTCAGTCGGCAACCATAAACAATGAGCAGTTCTTC
V: TRBV7-8
size: -
D: -
J: TRBJ2-1

CDR3: CASSLVSRQGRAEAFF
DNA: TGCGCCAGCAGCTTGGTTTCGCGACAGGGGCGCGCTGAAGCTTTCTTT
V: TRBV5-1
size: many
D: TRBD1
J: TRBJ1-1

CDR3: CASHYKGSFGDQPQHF
DNA: TGTGCCAGCCACTACAAGGGTTCCTTCGGGGATCAGCCCCAGCATTTT
V: TRBV6-1
size: few
D: -
J: TRBJ1-5

CDR3: CASRQTRLAGDSGANVLTF
DNA: TGTGCCAGCAGGCAAACCCGCCTAGCGGGCGACTCTGGGGCCAACGTCCTGACTTTC
V: TRBV2
size: -
D: TRBD2
J: TRBJ2-6

CDR3: CSARRGGSYNEQFF
DNA: TGCAGTGCTAGACGCGGGGGTTCCTACAATGAGCAGTTCTTC
V: TRBV20-1
size: -
D: TRBD2
J: TRBJ2-1